This entry lists 29 T cell receptor beta chains sequenced from one sample in a study of T-cell memory formation after mild COVID-19. TCRdb re-called the 5' RACE reads through MiXCR, storing one row per CDR3 protein. Here the sample spans tens of thousands of distinct CDR3 sequences, around 13% being singletons. The sample was PBMCs or a T cell subset sorted from them (not recorded which). All receptors derive from a man younger than 30 who had mild COVID-19 (a few samples of this study predate the infection). Cell type and time point are not known.

Only a few counts were recorded for this clonotype. The junction departs from the called germline gene at one end, perhaps through a read error. The chain employs TRBV7-9 and TRBJ1-1, with D maybe TRBD1 (5 bases). The CDR3 spans 14 residues. Germline CDR1 and CDR2: SEHNR and FQNEAQ (reference sequence). CDR3 nucleotides: TGTGCCGGCAGCTTTCGGGGGACCAACACTGAAGCTTTCTTT. This codes for CAGSFRGTNTEAFF. Looking up the rest from reference TRBV7-9 and TRBJ1-1 gives the full variable domain: DTGVSQNPRHKITKRGQNVTFRCDPISEHNRLYWYRQTLGQGPEFLTYFQNEAQLEKSRLLSDRFSAERPKGSFSTLEIQRTEQGDSAMYLCAGSFRGTNTEAFFGQGTRLTVV.

This clonotype was seen only a few times. The chain recombines TRBV7-9 with TRBJ2-5, with D unclear. CDR1 and CDR2 from the germline V gene are SEHNR and FQNEAQ (reference sequence). The CDR3 runs to 15 residues. The V gene lost 5 bases and the J gene lost 1 base, with 14 bases spanning the gap. CDR3 in DNA: TGTGCCAGCAGCCCCCCGCGGTTAACCCAAGAGACCCAGTACTTC. It is translated as CASSPPRLTQETQYF. Using reference TRBV7-9 and TRBJ2-5 for the parts outside the CDR3, the full variable domain is DTGVSQNPRHKITKRGQNVTFRCDPISEHNRLYWYRQTLGQGPEFLTYFQNEAQLEKSRLLSDRFSAERPKGSFSTLEIQRTEQGDSAMYLCASSPPRLTQETQYFGPGTRLLVL.

This clonotype was counted a few times. The V gene is TRBV21-1, the J gene TRBJ2-1; TRBD1, the D gene given by the table, was not confirmed from the DNA. TRBV21-1 is a known pseudogene. The CDR3 extends over 19 amino acids. This CDR3 is CASSNSTQTVRGRYNEQFF. CDR3 nucleotides: TGTGCCAGCAGCAACTCTACCCAGACGGTCCGGGGGCGCTACAATGAGCAGTTCTTC.

The chain links TRBV7-9 to TRBJ2-3; possible D gene TRBD2, 5 bases. Germline CDR1 reads SEHNR; CDR2 reads FQNEAQ (reference sequence). V was shortened by 3 bases and J by 3 bases, with 10 bases between the two germline ends. The CDR3 is 14 residues long. The CDR3 spells CASSLEVMTDTQYF. The DNA of the CDR3 is TGTGCCAGCAGCTTGGAGGTTATGACAGATACGCAGTATTTT. Full variable domain (outside the CDR3, taken from reference TRBV7-9 and TRBJ2-3): DTGVSQNPRHKITKRGQNVTFRCDPISEHNRLYWYRQTLGQGPEFLTYFQNEAQLEKSRLLSDRFSAERPKGSFSTLEIQRTEQGDSAMYLCASSLEVMTDTQYFGPGTRLTVL.

This clonotype was seen a handful of times. CDR3 amino acids: CASRGLNTDTQYF. Here the CDR3 DNA reads TGTGCATCGAGGGGGCTAAACACAGATACGCAGTATTTT. The V gene is TRBV19, the J gene TRBJ2-3, with TRBD1 matching 7 bases. This CDR3 contains 13 residues. Germline loops: CDR1 LNHDA, CDR2 SQIVND (reference sequence).

This clonotype was detected a few times. The chain has TRBV20-1 and TRBJ1-5; 7 nucleotides line up with TRBD1. J was trimmed by 4 bases and V by 5 bases; bases with no gene match: 11. This CDR3 contains 15 residues. From germline, CDR1 is DFQATT and CDR2 SNEGSKA (reference sequence). The CDR3 is CSAPATGARNQPQHF. CDR3 in DNA: TGCAGTGCTCCCGCTACAGGGGCCAGGAATCAGCCCCAGCATTTT.

The chain couples TRBV10-2 to TRBJ2-7; TRBD2 is a possible D gene (5 bases). The CDR3 contains 12 residues. Germline V CDR1 and CDR2: WSHSY, SAAADI. The V end lost 2 bases, the J end lost 3 bases, and 5 bases lay between the germline ends. CDR3 residues: CASSERGYEQYF. CDR3 coding DNA: TGCGCCAGCAGTGAGCGGGGCTACGAGCAGTACTTC.

This clonotype appeared a few times. The chain joins TRBV5-1 to TRBJ1-1, with D unresolved. Germline values: CDR1 SGHRS, CDR2 YFSETQ. Deletions cut 0 bases from V and 3 bases from J, with 12 bases between. This CDR3 spans 15 amino acids. CDR3 protein: CASSLEAGYDTEAFF. CDR3 coding DNA: TGCGCCAGCAGCTTGGAAGCGGGGTATGACACTGAAGCTTTCTTT.

This clonotype appeared many times. This chain joins TRBV15 and TRBJ2-1; TRBD2 matches 10 bases. The V gene's germline CDR1 is LNHNV and CDR2 YYDKDF (reference sequence). The CDR3 spans 16 residues. V was pared by 3 bases and J by 7 bases, with 9 bases of the junction left unmatched. CDR3 DNA sequence: TGTGCCACCAGCAGGAGCGGGGGGGCCACAGTGAATGAGCAGTTCTTC. This translates into CATSRSGGATVNEQFF.

CDR3 residues: CASSPPTEEVTDTQYF. CDR3 in DNA: TGTGCCAGCAGCCCACCCACCGAGGAGGTCACAGATACGCAGTATTTT. The rearrangement links TRBV7-2 to TRBJ2-3, with D possibly matching TRBD2 (5 bases). Per the germline V gene, CDR1 is SGHTA and CDR2 is FQGNSA. The ends were cut back, 5 bases at V and 2 bases at J, with 17 bases in the middle. The CDR3 covers 16 residues.

As DNA, the CDR3 is TGTGCCAGCAGTTACTCAACATTTAATCAGCCCCAGCATTTT. The encoded protein is CASSYSTFNQPQHF. This chain links TRBV6-6 with TRBJ1-5; D ambiguous. CDR3 length equals 14 residues. V was shortened by 0 bases and J by 4 bases, with 7 bases between the two germline ends. Looked up from germline, CDR1 is MNHNY and CDR2 is SVGAGI (reference sequence).

The rearrangement joins TRBV6-2 or TRBV6-3 to TRBJ2-5, with TRBD2 matching 9 bases. The junction had 3 bases not matched to a gene; V was cut back by 6 bases and J by 4 bases. This CDR3 is built from 13 residues. Germline values: CDR1 MNHEY, CDR2 SVGEGT. The CDR3 coding sequence is TGTGCCAGCAGGACTAGCGGCGCAGAGACCCAGTACTTC. Encoded protein: CASRTSGAETQYF.

This clonotype was detected a few times. V and J are TRBV12-5 and TRBJ2-1; D uncertain. Germline-derived CDR1 and CDR2 are LGHNT and FRNRAP. The CDR3 runs 13 residues. The V gene lost 6 bases and the J gene lost 8 bases, with 14 bases spanning the gap. CDR3 loop: CASGTLPHDEQFF. CDR3 sequence (DNA): TGTGCTAGTGGCACCCTCCCACATGATGAGCAGTTCTTC.

This clonotype was found once. The chain joins TRBV4-3 to TRBJ2-5, with 9 bases fitting TRBD1. Trimming took 0 bases from V and 4 from J; bases not matched to a gene: 9. This CDR3 comprises 17 residues. Looked up from germline, CDR1 is LGHNA and CDR2 is YSLEER. The CDR3 is CASSQELPGQGRETQYF. CDR3 nucleotide sequence: TGCGCCAGCAGCCAAGAGTTACCGGGACAGGGTCGAGAGACCCAGTACTTC.

The rearrangement joins TRBV11-2 to TRBJ2-1; TRBD1 or TRBD2 may be the D gene (5 bases each). The CDR3 is 12 amino acids. Germline assignment: CDR1 SGHAT and CDR2 FQNNGV. V was shortened by 3 bases and J by 10 bases, with 10 bases between the two germline ends. In DNA, the CDR3 is TGTGCCAGCAGCTTGGGGGAGAAGGAGCAGTTCTTC. Amino acids: CASSLGEKEQFF.

The chain carries TRBV13 and TRBJ2-1, with 8 bases aligning to TRBD1. The V gene end was trimmed by 4 bases and the J gene end by 15 bases; junction bases not matched to a gene: 8. This CDR3 has 12 amino acids. Germline assignment: CDR1 PRHDT and CDR2 FYEKMQ (reference sequence). The CDR3 reads CASSSGQGGWFF. DNA for the CDR3: TGTGCCAGCAGCTCTGGACAGGGAGGTTGGTTCTTC.

This rearrangement joins TRBV6-5 to TRBJ2-7; D is unclear. V dropped 0 bases and J dropped 2 bases, with 8 bases sitting between them. The CDR3 spans 14 residues. Germline V gene data show CDR1 as MNHEY and CDR2 as SVGAGI. CDR3 in amino acids: CASSYSSQPYEQYF. The CDR3 DNA reads TGTGCCAGCAGTTACTCGTCTCAGCCCTACGAGCAGTACTTC.

This clonotype was seen only a few times. The rearrangement uses TRBV27 and TRBJ2-7, with D possibly being TRBD2 (6 bases). Trimming took 10 bases from V and 7 from J, leaving 17 bases between them. This CDR3 region has 12 residues. Germline lookup yields CDR1 MNHEY and CDR2 SMNVEV (reference sequence). CDR3 sequence: CATLTRAGEQYF. DNA of the CDR3: TGTGCCACCCTGACTAGGGCGGGGGAGCAGTACTTC.

A few counts support this clonotype. This chain links TRBV12-3 or TRBV12-4 with TRBJ2-2; possibly TRBD2 for D (5 bases). V was cut by 6 bases and J by 7 bases, with 9 bases left in between. The CDR3 length is 12 residues. The CDR3: CASREAIGELFF. The CDR3 DNA is TGTGCCAGCAGGGAGGCCATCGGGGAGCTGTTTTTT.

This rearrangement joins TRBV12-3 or TRBV12-4 to TRBJ1-1; D is possibly TRBD1 (5 bases). The CDR3 extends over 14 amino acids. V lost 8 bases and J 1 base, leaving 14 bases between the germline ends. CDR3: CASAIGAGNTEAFF. Here the CDR3 DNA reads TGTGCCAGCGCCATTGGGGCGGGGAACACTGAAGCTTTCTTT.

The V and J genes are TRBV5-5 and TRBJ1-1; tentatively, D is TRBD1 (5 bases). Germline values: CDR1 SGHKS, CDR2 YYEKEE (reference sequence). The CDR3 contains 12 residues. V lost 2 bases, J lost 4 bases, and 6 bases lay in between. CDR3 residues: CASSFQGTEAFF. In DNA form, the CDR3 reads TGTGCCAGCAGCTTCCAGGGCACTGAAGCTTTCTTT. Complete variable domain (other parts from reference TRBV5-5 and TRBJ1-1): DAGVTQSPTHLIKTRGQQVTLRCSPISGHKSVSWYQQVLGQGPQFIFQYYEKEERGRGNFPDRFSARQFPNYSSELNVNALLLGDSALYLCASSFQGTEAFFGQGTRLTVV.

This clonotype was observed a few times. This sequence joins TRBV12-3 or TRBV12-4 and TRBJ2-7; D ambiguous. This CDR3 spans 15 amino acids. V lost 7 bases, J lost 5 bases, and 21 bases lay in between. The CDR3: CASTEALGSRNEQYF. The CDR3 coding sequence is TGTGCCAGCACCGAAGCCCTCGGGTCCAGGAACGAGCAGTACTTC.

This clonotype was counted only a few times. The chain combines TRBV7-3 with TRBJ2-5; 7 bases line up with TRBD1. With V trimmed by 5 bases and J by 4 bases, 10 bases remained unmatched. The germline gives CDR1 SGHTA, CDR2 FQGTGA. The CDR3 runs to 15 residues. The CDR3 coding sequence is TGTGCCAGCAGCCCGACAGGGAATACAGGAGAGACCCAGTACTTC. Translating it yields CASSPTGNTGETQYF.

This chain uses TRBV20-1 with TRBJ1-4; D unclear. The CDR3 is made up of 11 amino acids. CDR1 is DFQATT, CDR2 SNEGSKA, per germline (reference sequence). V shed 6 bases and J shed 8 bases, with 10 bases lying between them. CDR3 region: CSAGGREKLFF. DNA for the CDR3: TGCAGTGCGGGAGGGAGGGAAAAACTGTTTTTT.

This clonotype showed up just a few times. This chain uses TRBV29-1 with TRBJ1-1; D ambiguous. Germline CDR1 is SQVTM and CDR2 is ANQGSEA. V was clipped by 3 bases and J by 0 bases, with 5 bases between them. The CDR3 covers 12 residues. For the CDR3, the DNA is TGCAGCGTTGATCAAATGAACACTGAAGCTTTCTTT. Translating gives CSVDQMNTEAFF.

The chain carries TRBV7-2 and TRBJ2-2; the D is unclear. V lost 0 bases, J lost 2 bases, and 13 bases lay in between. The CDR3 totals 17 residues. Germline V gives CDR1 SGHTA, CDR2 FQGNSA. In DNA form, the CDR3 reads TGTGCCAGCAGCTTAGCTCCCTTGACCTACAACACCGGGGAGCTGTTTTTT. Protein sequence: CASSLAPLTYNTGELFF.

This clonotype was seen a few times. The chain has TRBV6-5 and TRBJ1-2; no reliable D call. This CDR3 has 13 residues. Trimming pared 5 bases from V and 3 bases from J, leaving 10 bases between. CDR1 is MNHEY, CDR2 SVGAGI, per germline. CDR3 coding DNA: TGTGCCAGCAGTCCGGGAACCGACTATGGCTACACCTTC. This sequence encodes CASSPGTDYGYTF.

The chain links TRBV11-2 to TRBJ2-1; TRBD1 is a possible D gene (5 bases). The CDR3 covers 14 residues. Per the germline V gene, CDR1 is SGHAT and CDR2 is FQNNGV. Trimming pared 1 base from V and 4 bases from J, leaving 8 bases between. CDR3 bases: TGTGCCAGCAGCTTAGCAGGGTCTTACAATGAGCAGTTCTTC. Amino acid sequence: CASSLAGSYNEQFF.

This clonotype showed up just a few times. The chain uses TRBV7-9 and TRBJ2-2; no clear D. Trimming took off 3 bases at V and 0 bases at J, with 8 bases between the two ends. Germline V gene lookup returns CDR1 SEHNR and CDR2 FQNEAQ (reference sequence). The CDR3 runs 15 residues. CDR3 sequence (DNA): TGTGCCAGCAGCTTGGTCGACCCGAACACCGGGGAGCTGTTTTTT. It codes for CASSLVDPNTGELFF.